These T cell receptor beta chains were read from a single sample in a study of CD8 T cells in Susac syndrome. From the immunoSEQ multiplex PCR reads, TCRdb called clonotypes with MiXCR, one entry per CDR3 protein. The sample gives roughly 190,000 distinct CDR3 sequences, 95% of which show up once; more than 0.08% is in the top ten. Sequenced input: CD4+ T cells from PBMCs. The origin of the receptors is a human donor with Susac syndrome. Each CDR3 is given with its conserved first and last residue. A D gene is named only where the DNA matches it firmly. Rows give clone size only sometimes, using once, few, many, or a class for an expanded clone.

TRBV7-8	TRBJ2-2	.	TRBD2	TGTGCCAGCAGCTCTGCTAGCGGGGGGAACACCGGGGAGCTGTTTTTT	CASSSASGGNTGELFF
TRBV7-2	TRBJ2-1	once	TRBD2	TGTGCCAGCAGCAGAGACACGGGGGGGCTAAAAGAGCAGTTCTTC	CASSRDTGGLKEQFF
TRBV11-2	TRBJ2-5	.	TRBD2	TGTGCCAGCAGCTTGATACGGGGGGAGTACCAAGAGACCCAGTACTTC	CASSLIRGEYQETQYF
TRBV29-1	TRBJ1-2	.	.	TGCAGCGTTTGGTTTGGTACGGACCATGATGGCTACACCTTC	CSVWFGTDHDGYTF
TRBV19	TRBJ2-6	.	.	TGTGCCAGTAGTATAGACCCTCAGGGTCTTGGGGCCAACGTCCTGACTTTC	CASSIDPQGLGANVLTF
TRBV20-1	TRBJ2-2	.	.	TGCAGTGCTCGGAAAACCGGGGAGCTGTTTTTT	CSARKTGELFF
TRBV6-4	TRBJ2-7	.	TRBD2	TGTGCCAGCAAAGGACTAGCGTCTCTCTACGAGCAGTACTTC	CASKGLASLYEQYF
TRBV20-1	TRBJ2-7	.	.	TGCAGTGCCGGAGGCTTGGGGACGGGCAGGGCGTCGGAGCAGTACTTC	CSAGGLGTGRASEQYF
TRBV20-1	TRBJ1-2	once	TRBD1	TGCAGTGCTAGAGCCCGGGACAGGGGCTATGGCTACACCTTC	CSARARDRGYGYTF
TRBV7-9	TRBJ1-4	.	.	TGTGCCAGCAGCTTACCACAGCGAACTAATGAAAAACTGTTTTTT	CASSLPQRTNEKLFF
TRBV5-1	TRBJ2-7	.	.	TGCGCCAGCAGCTTGGATCCTGCCCGCTCCTACGAGCAGTACTTC	CASSLDPARSYEQYF
TRBV7-8	TRBJ2-1	.	.	TGTGCCAGCAGCTCCCAACTGGGGGGAAGTCAGCAGTTCTTC	CASSSQLGGSQQFF
TRBV10-2	TRBJ2-6	.	.	TGCGCCAGCAGTCCCTCAGGGTCTGGGGCCAACGTCCTGACTTTC	CASSPSGSGANVLTF
TRBV7-9	TRBJ2-6	.	.	TGTGCCAGCAGCCCACCGGGACAAGGGTTCTCTGGGGCCAACGTCCTGACTTTC	CASSPPGQGFSGANVLTF
TRBV7-7	TRBJ2-3	.	TRBD2	TGTGCTAGCAGCCAACTCGGGGGGGGCACAGATACGCAGTATTTT	CASSQLGGGTDTQYF
TRBV28	TRBJ2-5	.	.	TGTGCCAGCAGTTTAACGGGGGCGGGGCCACAAGAGACCCAGTACTTC	CASSLTGAGPQETQYF
TRBV7-2	TRBJ2-5	.	TRBD2	TGTGCCAGCAGCTTGGGACTAGCCCAAGAGACCCAGTACTTC	CASSLGLAQETQYF
TRBV5-4	TRBJ2-3	.	TRBD2	TGTGCCAGCAGCCGCATGAGGAGTAGCGGGAGATACACAGATACGCAGTATTTT	CASSRMRSSGRYTDTQYF
TRBV4-1	TRBJ1-5	.	.	TGCGCCAGCAGCCAAGGTCCGCTCCAGGGTTTTCAGCCCCAGCATTTT	CASSQGPLQGFQPQHF
TRBV3-1	TRBJ1-2	once	TRBD1	TGTGCCAGCAGCCATTGGCTAGGGACAGGGGACGGCTACACCTTC	CASSHWLGTGDGYTF
TRBV7-9	TRBJ1-2	.	.	TGTGCCAGCAGCTTAGACAGCCCGAGTGGCTACACCTTC	CASSLDSPSGYTF
TRBV9	TRBJ2-2	.	.	TGTGCCAGCAGCGACAGGGCTGGCACCGGGGAGCTGTTTTTT	CASSDRAGTGELFF
TRBV11-3	TRBJ2-7	.	.	TGTGCCAGCAGCTTAGATCGGGGGCTTGGCGAGCAGTACTTC	CASSLDRGLGEQYF
TRBV19	TRBJ2-2	.	.	TGTGCCACCCGGACAGGCGGGGACACCGGGGAGCTGTTTTTT	CATRTGGDTGELFF
TRBV29-1	TRBJ1-1	.	.	TGCAGCGTTGAAGGGCGTTTGCGTGCTGGAGCTTTCTTT	CSVEGRLRAGAFF
TRBV4-2	TRBJ2-1	.	.	TGTGCCAGCAGCCCCCCCGGGGCAAATGAGCAGTTCTTC	CASSPPGANEQFF
TRBV6-2/TRBV6-3	TRBJ2-5	.	.	TGTGCCAGCAGTTACGGGCCACAAGAGACCCAGTACTTC	CASSYGPQETQYF
TRBV29-1	TRBJ2-2	.	.	TGCAGCGTTGGGGGCGCCTTCGCCACCGGGGAGCTGTTTTTT	CSVGGAFATGELFF
TRBV20-1	TRBJ2-1	.	.	TGCAGTGCCTTCGCTAGCTCCTACAATGAGCAGTTCTTC	CSAFASSYNEQFF
TRBV30	TRBJ2-3	.	.	TGTGCCTGGTCTCGGGGCGGGGGCTCAGATACGCAGTATTTT	CAWSRGGGSDTQYF
TRBV14	TRBJ1-2	.	.	TGTGCCAGCAGCCAAACCACAGGGTATGGCTACACCTTC	CASSQTTGYGYTF
TRBV10-2	TRBJ1-1	.	TRBD1	TGCGCCAGCAGGGGACAGGGGGCCTTTATTGCCAAAGCTTTCTTT	CASRGQGAFIAKAFF
TRBV12-3/TRBV12-4	TRBJ1-1	few	.	TGTGCCAGCAGTTTAAGTAGGAACACTGAAGCTTTCTTT	CASSLSRNTEAFF
TRBV6-6	TRBJ1-1	.	.	TGTGCCACGGAGCCGGGACTAGGGACTGAAGCTTTCTTT	CATEPGLGTEAFF
TRBV7-3	TRBJ2-5	.	TRBD2	TGTGCCAGCAGCCACTATAGCGGGGGGGGAGAACCAGAGACCCAGTACTTC	CASSHYSGGGEPETQYF
TRBV12-3/TRBV12-4	TRBJ2-2	.	TRBD1	TGTGCCAGCAGTGGGGGACAGGGGAAGAACACCGGGGAGCTGTTTTTT	CASSGGQGKNTGELFF
TRBV20-1	TRBJ2-5	.	TRBD2	TGCAGCTCGACTAGCGGGGGGAGGGGAGAGACCCAGTACTTC	CSSTSGGRGETQYF
TRBV12-5	TRBJ2-6	.	.	TGTGCTAGTGGTTTGCTCCTTGCGGTCACTGGGGCCAACGTCCTGACTTTC	CASGLLLAVTGANVLTF
TRBV20-1	TRBJ1-2	.	.	TGCAGTGCTAGAGACGGGACACCTTATGGCTACACCTTC	CSARDGTPYGYTF
TRBV7-8	TRBJ2-2	.	.	TGTGCCAGCAGCTCCCTGGGACTCGGGCGAACCGGGGAGCTGTTTTTT	CASSSLGLGRTGELFF
TRBV5-5	TRBJ2-6	.	.	TGTGCCAGCAGCCCGAGGGGCCGGATCTCTGGGGCCAACGTCCTGACTTTC	CASSPRGRISGANVLTF
TRBV30	TRBJ1-2	.	.	TGTGCCTGGAGTGTACTCTGGCCAGATGAATATGGCTACACCTTC	CAWSVLWPDEYGYTF
TRBV5-1	TRBJ1-2	.	.	TGCGCCACGACCCAGGGGAATGGCTACACCTTC	CATTQGNGYTF
TRBV6-5	TRBJ2-1	.	TRBD1	TGTGCCAGCAGGGACACAGGGGCGCGGGAGCAGTTCTTC	CASRDTGAREQFF
TRBV6-6	TRBJ2-6	.	.	TGTGCCATCGGGGCTGGGGCCAACGTCCTGACTTTC	CAIGAGANVLTF
TRBV19	TRBJ1-1	.	.	TGTGCCAGTAGTATCTCCTCAGGGATGAGTGAAGCTTTCTTT	CASSISSGMSEAFF